Shown below are 10 T cell receptor beta chains from a single sample sequenced in a study of glioma-infiltrating T cells after dendritic cell vaccination. Time point in this sample: after dendritic cell vaccination, including at tumor progression/relapse. Some clones are missing from TCRdb's copy, which holds only in-frame ones; the method was immunoSEQ multiplex PCR. The top ten hold around 7% of the sample, which has fewer than 90,000 clones, around four fifths seen once. The sample consisted of blood, taken after dendritic cell vaccination. Every receptor here comes from a human donor with glioblastoma.

V and J are TRBV6-6 and TRBJ1-4; D uncertain. The germline gives CDR1 MNHNY, CDR2 SVGAGI (reference sequence). V was cut by 6 bases and J by 7 bases, with 12 bases left in between. The CDR3 is made up of 13 amino acids. The CDR3 region has the DNA TGTGCCAGCAGGAACTCTGCCGGTGAAAAACTGTTTTTT. Translating it yields CASRNSAGEKLFF.

V is TRBV6-1 and J is TRBJ2-5, with 7 bases matching TRBD1. Trimming at V came to 1 base and at J to 7 bases, leaving 6 bases not matched to a gene. The V gene's germline CDR1 is MNHNS and CDR2 SASEGT. This CDR3 is built from 14 residues. CDR3 sequence: CASSEGQGGGTQYF. CDR3 bases: TGTGCCAGCAGTGAAGGACAGGGCGGAGGGACCCAGTACTTC.

This chain joins TRBV15 and TRBJ2-5; no definite D call. The CDR3 sequence is 15 residues long. Trimming cost V 0 bases and J 0 bases, with 8 bases left between them. Germline values: CDR1 LNHNV, CDR2 YYDKDF (reference sequence). The CDR3: CATSREGSHQETQYF. The CDR3 DNA is TGTGCCACCAGCAGAGAGGGCAGCCACCAAGAGACCCAGTACTTC.

The chain has TRBV7-9 and TRBJ1-5; D not certain. The V gene lost 7 bases and the J gene lost 6 bases, with 13 bases spanning the gap. This CDR3 contains 13 residues. Germline loops: CDR1 SEHNR, CDR2 FQNEAQ (reference sequence). The CDR3 reads CASTHGVGQPQHF. CDR3 DNA: TGTGCCAGCACCCACGGGGTGGGTCAGCCCCAGCATTTT.

The chain joins TRBV9 to TRBJ2-1; D is possibly TRBD1 (5 bases). The CDR3 has 15 amino acids. The ends were cut back, 2 bases at V and 0 bases at J, with 9 bases in the middle. Per germline, CDR1 SGDLS and CDR2 YYNGEE. The CDR3 is CASSVDRSSYNEQFF. The CDR3 region has the DNA TGTGCCAGCAGCGTTGACAGAAGCTCCTACAATGAGCAGTTCTTC.

CDR3 in amino acids: CASSKGTGERLYGYTF. For the CDR3, the DNA is TGTGCCAGCAGCAAAGGGACAGGGGAGCGGCTCTATGGCTACACCTTC. The rearrangement uses TRBV7-2 and TRBJ1-2; the match to TRBD1 covers 10 bases. The V and J ends lost 5 bases and 4 bases, in that order; junction bases with no gene match: 10. CDR1 is SGHTA, CDR2 FQGNSA, per germline. The CDR3 extends over 16 amino acids.

The chain is built from TRBV15 and TRBJ2-5; 7 bases align to TRBD1. This CDR3 comprises 14 residues. After removal of 3 bases from V and 2 bases from J, the junction contained 3 bases not matched to a gene. Per germline, CDR1 LNHNV and CDR2 YYDKDF (reference sequence). CDR3 sequence reads: CATSSGTVQETQYF. DNA of the CDR3: TGTGCCACCAGCAGCGGGACAGTTCAAGAGACCCAGTACTTC.

This sequence joins TRBV2 and TRBJ1-6, with D possibly TRBD1 on 5 matching bases. The CDR3 loop spans 13 amino acids. The V end was cut by 7 bases, the J end by 9 bases, with 13 bases between. Germline V gene data show CDR1 as SNHLY and CDR2 as FYNNEI. CDR3 bases: TGTGCCAGCACGTGGGGCCTTGGTTCACCCCTCCACTTT. Its translation is CASTWGLGSPLHF.

The genes are TRBV18 and TRBJ2-7; 7 bases are shared with TRBD1. The CDR3 extends over 14 amino acids. Germline CDR1 KGHSH, CDR2 LQKENI. With V trimmed by 0 bases and J by 12 bases, 11 bases remained unmatched. CDR3 loop: CASSPPEPDRVRYF. CDR3 DNA sequence: TGTGCCAGCTCACCACCCGAACCTGACAGGGTTCGGTACTTC.

The CDR3 sequence is CASSPRTGIGDQPQHF. Here the CDR3 DNA reads TGTGCCAGCAGTCCGAGGACAGGGATCGGGGATCAGCCCCAGCATTTT. This chain links TRBV2 with TRBJ1-5; 8 positions agree with TRBD1. This CDR3 is built from 16 residues. Trimming at V came to 5 bases and at J to 5 bases, leaving 11 bases not matched to a gene. Germline lookup yields CDR1 SNHLY and CDR2 FYNNEI.